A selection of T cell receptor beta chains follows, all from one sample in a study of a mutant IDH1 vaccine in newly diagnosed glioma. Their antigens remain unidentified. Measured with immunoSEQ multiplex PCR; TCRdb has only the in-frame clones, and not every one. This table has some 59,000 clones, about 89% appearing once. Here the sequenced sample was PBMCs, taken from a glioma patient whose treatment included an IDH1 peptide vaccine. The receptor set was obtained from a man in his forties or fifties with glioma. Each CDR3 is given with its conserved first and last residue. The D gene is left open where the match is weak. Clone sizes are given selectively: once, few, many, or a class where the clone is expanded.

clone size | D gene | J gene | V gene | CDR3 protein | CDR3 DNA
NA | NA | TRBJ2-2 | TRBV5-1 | CASSLRDSGAGELFF | TGCGCCAGCAGCTTGAGGGATTCGGGGGCCGGGGAGCTGTTTTTT
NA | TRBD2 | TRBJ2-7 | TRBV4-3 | CASSQQAGGLPYEQYF | TGCGCCAGCAGCCAACAAGCGGGAGGACTCCCCTACGAGCAGTACTTC
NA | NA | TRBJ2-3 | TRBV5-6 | CASSRGTGGPTDTQYF | TGTGCCAGCAGCAGGGGTACCGGGGGGCCCACAGATACGCAGTATTTT
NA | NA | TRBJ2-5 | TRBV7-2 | CASSFPDLEETQYF | TGTGCCAGCAGCTTCCCAGACTTAGAAGAGACCCAGTACTTC
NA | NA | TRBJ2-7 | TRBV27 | CASSSFLAKGYEQYF | TGTGCCAGCAGTTCCTTCCTAGCGAAAGGCTACGAGCAGTACTTC
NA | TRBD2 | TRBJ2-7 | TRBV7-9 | CASSTKTSGRAYAYEQYF | TGTGCCAGCAGCACGAAGACTAGCGGGAGGGCCTACGCCTACGAGCAGTACTTC
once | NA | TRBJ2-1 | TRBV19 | CASSLRGPPTYNEQFF | TGTGCCAGTAGTCTCAGGGGCCCGCCGACCTACAATGAGCAGTTCTTC
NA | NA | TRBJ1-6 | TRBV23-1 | CASSQSKIGTKLLYNSPLHF | TGCGCCAGCAGTCAATCTAAGATAGGCACCAAACTCCTTTATAATTCACCCCTCCACTTT
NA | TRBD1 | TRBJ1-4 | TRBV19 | CASRQGGSEKLFF | TGTGCCAGCAGACAGGGGGGGAGTGAAAAACTGTTTTTT
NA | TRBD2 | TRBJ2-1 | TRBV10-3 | CAISDGLAGAVPLNNDEQFF | TGTGCCATCAGTGACGGACTAGCGGGAGCCGTCCCCTTGAACAATGATGAGCAGTTCTTC
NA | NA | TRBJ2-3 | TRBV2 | CASSVKSGGGTDTQYF | TGTGCCAGCAGTGTGAAGTCGGGCGGTGGCACAGATACGCAGTATTTT
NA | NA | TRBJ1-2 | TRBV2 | CASSAGVVYGYTF | TGTGCCAGCAGCGCAGGGGTAGTATATGGCTACACCTTC
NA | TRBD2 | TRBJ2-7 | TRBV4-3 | CASSQDSISASGRNEQYF | TGCGCCAGCAGCCAAGATTCCATCTCAGCTAGCGGGAGAAACGAGCAGTACTTC
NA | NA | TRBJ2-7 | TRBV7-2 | CASSADGGQGYEQYF | TGTGCCAGCAGCGCAGACGGGGGGCAGGGGTACGAGCAGTACTTC
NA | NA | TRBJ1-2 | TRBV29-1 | CSVCAAIPSGGYTF | TGCAGCGTTTGCGCCGCTATTCCGTCCGGTGGCTACACCTTC
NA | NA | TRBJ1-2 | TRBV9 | CASSVTVLPNYGYTF | TGTGCCAGCAGCGTGACGGTCCTTCCTAACTATGGCTACACCTTC
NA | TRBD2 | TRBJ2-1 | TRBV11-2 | CASSLGLAGVWGSYNEQFF | TGTGCCAGCAGCCTGGGACTAGCGGGAGTTTGGGGCTCCTACAATGAGCAGTTCTTC
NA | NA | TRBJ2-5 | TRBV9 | CASSGSEKETQYF | TGTGCCAGCAGCGGCTCCGAGAAAGAGACCCAGTACTTC
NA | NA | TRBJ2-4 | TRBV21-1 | CASSKTRDKHPLAKNIQYF | TGTGCCAGCAGCAAAACGCGGGACAAGCACCCCTTAGCCAAAAACATTCAGTACTTC
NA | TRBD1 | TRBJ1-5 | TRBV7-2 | CASSEDRGRDQPQHF | TGTGCCAGCAGCGAGGACAGGGGAAGGGATCAGCCCCAGCATTTT
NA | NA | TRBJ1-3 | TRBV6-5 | CASSRDGGSGNTIYF | TGTGCCAGCAGCCGGGACGGGGGCTCTGGAAACACCATATATTTT
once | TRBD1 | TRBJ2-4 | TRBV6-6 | CASSSQGQGVQNIQYF | TGTGCCAGCAGTTCCCAGGGACAGGGGGTCCAAAACATTCAGTACTTC
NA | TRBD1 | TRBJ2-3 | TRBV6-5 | CASKYGQATDTQYF | TGTGCCAGCAAGTACGGACAGGCCACAGATACGCAGTATTTT
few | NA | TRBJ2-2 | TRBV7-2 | CASSPQGSGELFF | TGTGCCAGCAGCCCTCAGGGGTCCGGGGAGCTGTTTTTT
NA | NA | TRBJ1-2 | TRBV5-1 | CASSLGPTNYGYTF | TGCGCCAGCAGCCTGGGACCAACTAACTATGGCTACACCTTC
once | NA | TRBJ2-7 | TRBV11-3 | CASSLTGYNEQYF | TGTGCCAGCAGCCTTACAGGGTACAACGAGCAGTACTTC
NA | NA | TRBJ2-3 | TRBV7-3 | CASSRTGGDYTQYF | TGTGCCAGCAGCCGAACAGGGGGGGACTATACGCAGTATTTT
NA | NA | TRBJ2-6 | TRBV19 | CASSLKGQANVLTF | TGTGCCAGTAGCCTCAAGGGGCAGGCCAACGTCCTGACTTTC
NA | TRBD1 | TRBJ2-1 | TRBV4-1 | CASSHEEGAVSYNEQFF | TGCGCCAGCAGCCACGAAGAGGGGGCGGTCTCCTACAATGAGCAGTTCTTC
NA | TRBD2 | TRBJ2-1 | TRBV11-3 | CASSPRETPYNEQFF | TGTGCCAGCAGCCCGCGGGAGACACCCTACAATGAGCAGTTCTTC
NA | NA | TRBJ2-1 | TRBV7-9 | CASSLAGLIYNEQFF | TGTGCCAGCAGCTTAGCGGGTTTAATCTACAATGAGCAGTTCTTC
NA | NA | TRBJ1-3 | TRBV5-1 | CASSLGTPSSGNTIYF | TGCGCCAGCAGCTTGGGGACACCAAGCTCTGGAAACACCATATATTTT
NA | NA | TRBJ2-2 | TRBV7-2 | CASSRLATGIGELFF | TGTGCCAGCAGCCGCCTTGCCACAGGTATCGGGGAGCTGTTTTTT
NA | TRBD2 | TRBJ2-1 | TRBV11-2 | CASSLENSGASYNEQFF | TGTGCCAGCAGCTTGGAGAATAGCGGGGCGTCCTACAATGAGCAGTTCTTC
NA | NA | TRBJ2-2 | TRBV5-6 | CASSFGARQKNTGELFF | TGTGCCAGCAGCTTTGGGGCACGACAGAAGAACACCGGGGAGCTGTTTTTT
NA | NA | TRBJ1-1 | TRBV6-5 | CASSSLFRGTEAFF | TGTGCCAGCAGTTCCCTGTTCAGAGGGACTGAAGCTTTCTTT
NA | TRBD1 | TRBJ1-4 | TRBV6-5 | CASRAQGKNEKLFF | TGTGCCAGCAGAGCACAGGGGAAAAATGAAAAACTGTTTTTT
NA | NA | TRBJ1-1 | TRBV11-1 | CASNLGGSSTEAFF | TGTGCCAGCAATCTTGGGGGTTCTAGCACTGAAGCTTTCTTT
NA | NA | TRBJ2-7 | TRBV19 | CASSTRRGYEQYF | TGTGCCAGTAGTACCCGGAGGGGGTACGAGCAGTACTTC
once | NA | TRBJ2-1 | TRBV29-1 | CSVVLYRDEQFF | TGCAGCGTCGTCCTTTACAGGGATGAGCAGTTCTTC
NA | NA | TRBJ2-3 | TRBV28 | CASSLYREPDTQYF | TGTGCCAGCAGTTTGTACAGGGAGCCAGATACGCAGTATTTT
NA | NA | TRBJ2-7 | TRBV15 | CATSRGGTASTYEQYF | TGTGCCACCAGCCGGGGAGGGACAGCCAGTACCTACGAGCAGTACTTC
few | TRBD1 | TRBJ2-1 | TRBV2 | CASTRDRSSYNEQFF | TGTGCCAGCACCAGGGACAGGAGCTCCTACAATGAGCAGTTCTTC
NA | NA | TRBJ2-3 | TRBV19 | CASSPSADTQYF | TGTGCCAGTTCCCCATCTGCGGATACGCAGTATTTT
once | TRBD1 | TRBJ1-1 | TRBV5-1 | CASSLTTGGTEAFF | TGCGCCAGCAGCTTGACAACAGGGGGAACTGAAGCTTTCTTT
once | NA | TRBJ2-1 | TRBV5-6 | CASSLYTYNEQFF | TGTGCCAGCAGCTTGTATACCTACAATGAGCAGTTCTTC
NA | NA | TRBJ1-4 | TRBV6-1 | CASRGVVGEKLFF | TGTGCCAGCAGGGGGGTGGTGGGCGAAAAACTGTTTTTT
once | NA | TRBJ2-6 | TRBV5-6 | CASSFQQDSGANVLTF | TGTGCCAGCAGCTTCCAACAGGACTCTGGGGCCAACGTCCTGACTTTC
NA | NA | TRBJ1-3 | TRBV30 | CAWTIGVLSGNTIYF | TGTGCCTGGACTATCGGGGTGTTGTCTGGAAACACCATATATTTT
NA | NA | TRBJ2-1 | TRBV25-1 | CASSEFRGSSYNEQFF | TGTGCCAGCAGTGAATTCCGGGGGAGCTCCTACAATGAGCAGTTCTTC
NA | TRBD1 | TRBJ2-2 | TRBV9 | CASSVATWSTGFAGELFF | TGTGCCAGCAGCGTAGCTACTTGGTCGACAGGGTTTGCCGGGGAGCTGTTTTTT
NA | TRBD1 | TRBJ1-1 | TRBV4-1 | CASSRTGGRGTEAFF | TGCGCCAGCAGCCGAACAGGGGGAAGAGGCACTGAAGCTTTCTTT
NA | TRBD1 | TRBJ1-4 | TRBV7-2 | CASGLAGGSGTGIATNEKLFF | TGTGCCAGCGGCTTAGCAGGGGGATCCGGGACAGGGATTGCAACTAATGAAAAACTGTTTTTT
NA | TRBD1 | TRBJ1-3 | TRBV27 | CASSSAGQGGNTIYF | TGTGCCAGCAGTTCGGCCGGACAGGGCGGAAACACCATATATTTT
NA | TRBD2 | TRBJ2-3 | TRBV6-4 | CASSDSASGGLQQYF | TGTGCCAGCAGTGACTCTGCTAGCGGGGGCTTGCAGCAGTATTTT
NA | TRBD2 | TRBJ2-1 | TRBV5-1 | CASSLLGLAGAWEQFF | TGCGCCAGCAGCTTGTTGGGACTAGCGGGAGCGTGGGAGCAGTTCTTC
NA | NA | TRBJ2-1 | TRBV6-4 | CASSDSGSVPHEQFF | TGTGCCAGCAGTGACTCGGGGTCTGTTCCCCATGAGCAGTTCTTC
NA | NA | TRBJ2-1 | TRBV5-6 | CASSPVSVNEQFF | TGTGCCAGCAGCCCCGTTTCTGTCAATGAGCAGTTCTTC
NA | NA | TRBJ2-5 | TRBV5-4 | CASSLGMNPRETQYF | TGTGCCAGCAGCTTGGGGATGAACCCCCGGGAGACCCAGTACTTC
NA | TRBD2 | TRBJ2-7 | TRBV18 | CASSPGLAGSYEQYF | TGTGCCAGCTCACCGGGCCTAGCGGGATCCTACGAGCAGTACTTC